The source of this TCR beta chain is a study of T cells in Graves' hyperthyroidism and ophthalmopathy. CDR3 size: 17 residues. Germline lookup yields CDR1 SGDLS and CDR2 YYNGEE. The V gene lost 0 bases and the J gene lost 0 bases, with 10 bases spanning the gap. Inclusion characteristics of ophthalmopathy patients comprised a Clinical Activity Score of at least 3, a NOSPECS grade of at least 4, and duration under 3 months. Uncontrolled infection, other autoimmune disease, pregnancy or lactation excluded patients. Each diagnosis was grounded in clinical symptoms, serum thyroxine and TRAb, thyroid ultrasound, and orbital computed tomography. A roughly 10 ml volume of fresh peripheral blood provided the PBMCs. Template material for amplifying TCR beta CDR3 regions consisted of RNA transcripts. A first-round RT-PCR of the TCR CDR3 used the HTBI primer set. TCRdb independently ran MiXCR on the multiplex PCR reads; one entry per CDR3 protein. The repertoire includes approximately 620,000 distinct CDR3 sequences, 15% to 20% of them detected once, and around 3.5% sits in the top ten.

This clonotype was seen at least ten times. The sequenced sample consisted of blood. The chain joins TRBV9 to TRBJ2-6; no definite D call. This sequence was found in a woman in her 40s with Graves' ophthalmopathy. CDR3: CASSVGRASSGANVLTF. DNA of the CDR3: TGTGCCAGCAGCGTAGGTCGGGCGTCCTCTGGGGCCAACGTCCTGACTTTC.